This T cell receptor (beta chain) stems from a study of T cell changes during pregnancy in multiple sclerosis. Data came from immunoSEQ multiplex PCR; TCRdb stores just in-frame clones and leaves some out. The sample includes fewer than 85,000 clones, approximately 94% of them seen just once. The CDR3 has 13 residues. V gave up 3 bases and J gave up 1 base, with 6 bases separating them. CDR1 is SNHLY, CDR2 FYNNEI, per germline. J is TRBJ2-5 and V is TRBV2, with D perhaps TRBD2 (5 bases). The sequencing used peripheral blood, collected in the third trimester of pregnancy. The sequence derives from a female donor with multiple sclerosis, enrolled in a pregnancy study. DNA for the CDR3: TGTGCCAGCAGTGACGCGGGCCAAGAGACCCAGTACTTC. Amino acid sequence: CASSDAGQETQYF.